The 23 T cell receptor beta chains below come from one sample, sequenced in a study of blood T cell repertoires in COVID-19. TCRdb's table, derived via immunoSEQ multiplex PCR, lists solely in-frame clones and lacks some. Of approximately 50,000 clones listed, about 85% are singletons. Material: peripheral blood. The receptors shown here come from a human donor in a cohort sampled during active COVID-19.

The gene calls are TRBV6-5 and TRBJ1-6; 7 positions agree with TRBD1. The V segment lost 6 bases and the J segment 6 bases; nucleotides outside the gene matches: 5. From germline, CDR1 is MNHEY and CDR2 SVGAGI. CDR3 length: 14 amino acids. Written as DNA, the CDR3 is TGTGCCAGCAGACGGGACAGCTTTAATTCACCCCTCCACTTT. Translated: CASRRDSFNSPLHF.

This clone showed up just once. The J gene is TRBJ1-6, the V gene TRBV3-1 (or the pseudogene TRBV3-2); TRBD1 aligns across 9 bases. J lost 7 bases, V lost 3 bases, and 1 base had no gene match. Germline V gene lookup returns CDR1 LGHDT and CDR2 YNNKEL (reference sequence). The CDR3 runs 14 residues. The CDR3 sequence is CASSHGTGNSPLHF. The CDR3 DNA reads as TGTGCCAGCAGCCACGGGACAGGGAATTCACCCCTCCACTTT.

V is TRBV7-9 and J is TRBJ2-1; D is unclear. The CDR3 runs to 13 residues. Trimming removed 1 base at V and 6 bases at J, with 7 bases between. CDR1 is SEHNR and CDR2 is FQNEAQ in the germline V gene (reference sequence). The CDR3 coding sequence is TGTGCCAGCAGCTTAGTTGGTAGCAATGAGCAGTTCTTC. Translation: CASSLVGSNEQFF.

In this sample, this clone turned up once. The rearrangement uses TRBV19 and TRBJ2-1; possibly TRBD1 for D (5 bases). This CDR3 spans 15 amino acids. Germline CDR1 and CDR2: LNHDA and SQIVND (reference sequence). Trimming removed 7 bases from V and 3 bases from J, with 16 bases in between. This CDR3 reads CASTPWGKNYNEQFF. The CDR3 coding sequence is TGTGCCAGTACCCCCTGGGGCAAGAACTACAATGAGCAGTTCTTC.

In DNA form, the CDR3 reads TGTGCCAGCACGTATCCTATAGGGGGCCGGAATGAAGCTTTCTTT. It encodes CASTYPIGGRNEAFF. The V call is TRBV6-5, the J call TRBJ1-1; 7 bases are shared with TRBD1. Per the germline V gene, CDR1 is MNHEY and CDR2 is SVGAGI. This CDR3 region has 15 residues. The ends lost 7 bases at V and 7 bases at J; junction bases unmatched: 15.

In this sample, this clone turned up once. The chain couples TRBV11-2 to TRBJ2-7, with a possible D match to TRBD1 (5 bases). Per germline, CDR1 SGHAT and CDR2 FQNNGV. CDR3 size: 16 residues. Trimming took off 1 base at V and 0 bases at J, with 13 bases between the two ends. The DNA for the CDR3 is TGTGCCAGCAGCTTAGGGCAGGGTAGAAGCTCCTACGAGCAGTACTTC. It is translated as CASSLGQGRSSYEQYF.

The chain links TRBV5-6 to TRBJ1-3; a weak D match, TRBD1 (6 bases). Germline loops: CDR1 SGHDT, CDR2 YYEEEE. V lost 0 bases and J 2 bases, leaving 12 bases between the germline ends. The CDR3 has 16 residues. CDR3 amino acids: CASSLDTGSAGNTIYF. CDR3 coding DNA: TGTGCCAGCAGCTTGGACACAGGGAGCGCTGGAAACACCATATATTTT. Combining the CDR3 with reference TRBV5-6 and TRBJ1-3 gives the whole variable domain DAGVTQSPTHLIKTRGQQVTLRCSPKSGHDTVSWYQQALGQGPQFIFQYYEEEERQRGNFPDRFSGHQFPNYSSELNVNALLLGDSALYLCASSLDTGSAGNTIYFGEGSWLTVV.

V is TRBV29-1 and J is TRBJ1-2; a weak D match, TRBD1 (6 bases). This CDR3 spans 12 amino acids. The V gene's germline CDR1 is SQVTM and CDR2 ANQGSEA. V lost 3 bases and J 7 bases, leaving 12 bases between the germline ends. The CDR3 protein is CSVDAGAGGYTF. The CDR3 DNA reads as TGCAGCGTTGACGCGGGGGCTGGTGGCTACACCTTC.

The chain joins TRBV6-5 to TRBJ1-1, with 9 bases lining up with TRBD1. Germline CDR1 is MNHEY and CDR2 is SVGAGI. The CDR3 covers 14 residues. Trimming took 6 bases from V and 6 from J; bases not matched to a gene: 8. CDR3 sequence: CASRPWTGDAEAFF. CDR3 sequence (DNA): TGTGCCAGCAGACCCTGGACAGGGGATGCTGAAGCTTTCTTT.

The chain recombines TRBV5-4 with TRBJ1-5; possibly TRBD1 for D (6 bases). Trimming took 3 bases from V and 4 from J, leaving 8 bases between them. The CDR3 is made up of 13 amino acids. Germline V gene data show CDR1 as SGHNT and CDR2 as YYREEE (reference sequence). The DNA for the CDR3 is TGTGCCAGCAGCTCGGACAGAAATCAGCCCCAGCATTTT. It is translated as CASSSDRNQPQHF.

The chain employs TRBV10-2 and TRBJ2-7, with 12 bases identical to TRBD1. The CDR3 loop spans 16 amino acids. Germline V CDR1 and CDR2: WSHSY, SAAADI. The J segment lost 5 bases and the V segment lost 2 bases, leaving 7 bases of the junction unmatched. The DNA of the CDR3 is TGCGCCAGCAGTGAGATACGGGACAGGGGGCACCACGAGCAGTACTTC. This encodes CASSEIRDRGHHEQYF.

This rearrangement joins TRBV10-3 to TRBJ2-2; 9 bases match TRBD1. The CDR3 has 14 residues. Germline assignment: CDR1 ENHRY and CDR2 SYGVKD. J gave up 5 bases and V 7 bases, and 5 bases lay outside the gene matches. CDR3 sequence (DNA): TGTGCCATCACCCCGGGACAGGGAACCGGGGAGCTGTTTTTT. Translation: CAITPGQGTGELFF.

This clone was counted once. The rearrangement uses TRBV2 and TRBJ2-1, with D possibly matching TRBD1 (6 bases). Trimming cost V 6 bases and J 0 bases, with 12 bases left between them. Germline-derived CDR1 and CDR2 are SNHLY and FYNNEI. This CDR3 spans 15 amino acids. The CDR3 here is CASRGRGRSYNEQFF. The CDR3 DNA reads as TGTGCCAGCAGAGGCAGGGGCCGCTCCTACAATGAGCAGTTCTTC.

The V and J genes are TRBV4-2 and TRBJ2-3; 10 bases align to TRBD1. With V trimmed by 5 bases and J by 7 bases, 15 bases remained unmatched. Looked up from germline, CDR1 is LGHNA and CDR2 is YNFKEQ. This CDR3 comprises 17 residues. DNA of the CDR3: TGTGCCAGCAGCTTCCGACCTGGACAGGGGGTAATGTATACGCAGTATTTT. It encodes CASSFRPGQGVMYTQYF.

This clone has just a few counts. The chain recombines TRBV29-1 with TRBJ1-1; 7 bases are shared with TRBD1. The ends lost 6 bases at V and 5 bases at J; junction bases unmatched: 9. CDR3 length equals 13 residues. The germline gives CDR1 SQVTM, CDR2 ANQGSEA. The CDR3 region has the DNA TGCAGCGTATCACCGACAGGGAATACTGAAGCTTTCTTT. Protein product: CSVSPTGNTEAFF.

The rearrangement joins TRBV5-4 to TRBJ2-7, with 10 bases identical to TRBD1. From germline, CDR1 is SGHNT and CDR2 YYREEE (reference sequence). The CDR3 loop spans 15 amino acids. V gave up 2 bases and J gave up 2 bases; unmatched junction bases: 4. As DNA, the CDR3 is TGTGCCAGCAGCTTACGACAGGGGGCAACCTACGAGCAGTACTTC. Translating gives CASSLRQGATYEQYF. Using reference TRBV5-4 and TRBJ2-7 for the parts outside the CDR3, the full variable domain is ETGVTQSPTHLIKTRGQQVTLRCSSQSGHNTVSWYQQALGQGPQFIFQYYREEENGRGNFPPRFSGLQFPNYSSELNVNALELDDSALYLCASSLRQGATYEQYFGPGTRLTVT.

The table lists this clone with a few counts. The chain carries TRBV2 and TRBJ1-1; 7 nucleotides line up with TRBD1. Germline CDR1 reads SNHLY; CDR2 reads FYNNEI. V dropped 6 bases and J dropped 1; count of bases not matched to a gene: 2. The CDR3 is 13 amino acids. In DNA, the CDR3 is TGTGCCAGCAGCCGACAGGGGAACACTGAAGCTTTCTTT. This encodes CASSRQGNTEAFF.

By sample share, this clone is medium-sized (0.01 to 0.1%). The chain employs TRBV3-1 (or the pseudogene TRBV3-2) and TRBJ1-4; 11 positions match TRBD1. Per the germline V gene, CDR1 is LGHDT and CDR2 is YNNKEL (reference sequence). The ends lost 2 bases at V and 6 bases at J; junction bases unmatched: 5. This CDR3 is built from 16 residues. The CDR3 loop is CASSQTGTGGYEKLFF. DNA for the CDR3: TGTGCCAGCAGCCAAACCGGGACAGGGGGATATGAAAAACTGTTTTTT.

V and J are TRBV7-9 and TRBJ1-2, with 8 nucleotides matching TRBD1. The germline V gene encodes CDR1 SEHNR and CDR2 FQNEAQ (reference sequence). The CDR3 sequence is 12 residues long. With V trimmed by 5 bases and J by 7 bases, 3 bases remained unmatched. CDR3 coding DNA: TGTGCCAGCAGCGGACAGGGATCTGGCTACACCTTC. As protein: CASSGQGSGYTF.

The chain combines TRBV5-5 with TRBJ1-5; 12 positions agree with TRBD1. The germline gives CDR1 SGHKS, CDR2 YYEKEE (reference sequence). V shed 3 bases, J shed 6 bases, and the junction held 4 bases outside the gene matches. The CDR3 length is 15 residues. The CDR3 protein is CASSSGTGGVQPQHF. The CDR3 DNA sequence: TGTGCCAGCAGCTCCGGGACAGGGGGCGTTCAGCCCCAGCATTTT.

The V and J genes are TRBV7-9 and TRBJ2-2; possibly TRBD2 for D (6 bases). Germline-derived CDR1 and CDR2 are SEHNR and FQNEAQ (reference sequence). V lost 1 base, J lost 5 bases, and 11 bases lay in between. This CDR3 has 15 residues. This CDR3 reads CASSLVGSGTGELFF. CDR3 nucleotides: TGTGCCAGCAGCTTAGTCGGGAGTGGTACCGGGGAGCTGTTTTTT.

In this sample, this clone turned up a few times. This sequence joins TRBV7-6 and TRBJ2-2; 8 bases fit TRBD1. The CDR3 is 16 amino acids. After removal of 2 bases from V and 4 bases from J, the junction contained 6 bases not matched to a gene. Germline V gene data show CDR1 as SGHVS and CDR2 as FNYEAQ. CDR3 protein: CASSLFGQGGTGELFF. The CDR3 DNA reads TGTGCCAGCAGCTTATTCGGACAGGGCGGCACCGGGGAGCTGTTTTTT.

This rearrangement joins TRBV6-5 to TRBJ1-1; 7 bases are shared with TRBD1. Germline assignment: CDR1 MNHEY and CDR2 SVGAGI. V shed 7 bases and J 1 base; nucleotides not matched to a gene: 3. The CDR3 extends over 13 amino acids. CDR3 sequence: CASIGTANTEAFF. The CDR3 DNA reads TGTGCCAGCATCGGGACAGCGAACACTGAAGCTTTCTTT.